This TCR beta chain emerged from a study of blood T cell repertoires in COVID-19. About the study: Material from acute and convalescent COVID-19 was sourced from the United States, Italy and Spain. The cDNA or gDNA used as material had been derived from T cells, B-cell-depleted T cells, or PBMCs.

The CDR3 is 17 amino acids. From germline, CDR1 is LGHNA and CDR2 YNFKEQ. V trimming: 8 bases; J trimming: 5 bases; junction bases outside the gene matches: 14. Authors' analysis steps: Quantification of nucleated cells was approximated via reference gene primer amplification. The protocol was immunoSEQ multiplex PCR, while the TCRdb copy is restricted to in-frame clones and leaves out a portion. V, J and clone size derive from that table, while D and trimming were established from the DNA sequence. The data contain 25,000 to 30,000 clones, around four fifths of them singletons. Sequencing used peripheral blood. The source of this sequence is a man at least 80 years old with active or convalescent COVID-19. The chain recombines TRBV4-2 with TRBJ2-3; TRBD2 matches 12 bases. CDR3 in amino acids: CASAVGSWTSGEDTQYF. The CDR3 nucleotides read TGTGCCAGCGCTGTCGGGTCCTGGACTAGCGGGGAAGATACGCAGTATTTT.